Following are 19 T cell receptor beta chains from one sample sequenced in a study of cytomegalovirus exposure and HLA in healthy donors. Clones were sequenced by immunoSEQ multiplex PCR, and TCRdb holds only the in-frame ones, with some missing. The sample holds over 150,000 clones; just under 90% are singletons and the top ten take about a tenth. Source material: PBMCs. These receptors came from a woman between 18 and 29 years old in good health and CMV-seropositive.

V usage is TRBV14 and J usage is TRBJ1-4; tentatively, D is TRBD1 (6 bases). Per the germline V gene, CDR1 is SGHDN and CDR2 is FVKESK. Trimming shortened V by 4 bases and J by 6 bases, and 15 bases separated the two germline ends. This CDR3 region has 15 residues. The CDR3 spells CASSPQQGYYEKLFF. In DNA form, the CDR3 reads TGTGCCAGCAGCCCACAGCAGGGGTATTATGAAAAACTGTTTTTT.

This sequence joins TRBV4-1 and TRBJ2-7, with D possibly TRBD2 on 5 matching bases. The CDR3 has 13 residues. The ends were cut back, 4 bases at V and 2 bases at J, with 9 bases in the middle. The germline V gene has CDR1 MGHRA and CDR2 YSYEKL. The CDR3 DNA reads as TGCGCCAGCAGCCTACCCGGGACCTACGAGCAGTACTTC. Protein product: CASSLPGTYEQYF.

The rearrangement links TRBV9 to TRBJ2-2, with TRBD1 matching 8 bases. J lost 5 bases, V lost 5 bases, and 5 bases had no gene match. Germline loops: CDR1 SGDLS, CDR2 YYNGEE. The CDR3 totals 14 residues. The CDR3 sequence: CASRGQGGTGELFF. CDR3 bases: TGTGCCAGCAGAGGACAGGGCGGGACCGGGGAGCTGTTTTTT.

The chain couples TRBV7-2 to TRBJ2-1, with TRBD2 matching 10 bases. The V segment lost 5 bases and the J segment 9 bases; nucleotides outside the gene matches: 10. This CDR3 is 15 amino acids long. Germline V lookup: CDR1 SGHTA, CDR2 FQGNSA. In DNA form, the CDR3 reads TGTGCCAGCAGCCCAGGAGGGAGCGGGAGGGGTGAGCAGTTCTTC. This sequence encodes CASSPGGSGRGEQFF.

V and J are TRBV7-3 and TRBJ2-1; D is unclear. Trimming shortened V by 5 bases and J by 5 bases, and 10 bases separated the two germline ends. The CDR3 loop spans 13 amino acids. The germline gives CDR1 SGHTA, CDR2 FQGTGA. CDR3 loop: CASSPSVNNEQFF. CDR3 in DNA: TGTGCCAGCAGCCCCTCGGTGAACAATGAGCAGTTCTTC.

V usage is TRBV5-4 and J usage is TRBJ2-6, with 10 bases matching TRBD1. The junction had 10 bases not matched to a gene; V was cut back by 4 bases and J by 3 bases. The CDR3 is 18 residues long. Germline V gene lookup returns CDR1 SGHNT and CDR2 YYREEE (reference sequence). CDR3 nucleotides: TGTGCCAGCAGCCCCGACAGGGGGCTTGCGGGTGGGGCCAACGTCCTGACTTTC. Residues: CASSPDRGLAGGANVLTF.

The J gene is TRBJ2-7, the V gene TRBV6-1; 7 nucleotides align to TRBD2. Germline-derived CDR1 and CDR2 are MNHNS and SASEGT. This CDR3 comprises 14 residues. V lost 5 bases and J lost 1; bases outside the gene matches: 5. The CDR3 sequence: CASSRRERSYEQYF. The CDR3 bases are TGTGCCAGCAGTCGGCGGGAGCGGTCCTACGAGCAGTACTTC.

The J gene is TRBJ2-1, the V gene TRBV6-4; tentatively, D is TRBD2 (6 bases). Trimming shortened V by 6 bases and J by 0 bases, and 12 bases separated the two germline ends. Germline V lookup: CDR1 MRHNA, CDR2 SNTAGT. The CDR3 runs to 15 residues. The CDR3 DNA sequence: TGTGCCAGCAGAATAGCGGCGGGCTCCTACAATGAGCAGTTCTTC. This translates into CASRIAAGSYNEQFF.

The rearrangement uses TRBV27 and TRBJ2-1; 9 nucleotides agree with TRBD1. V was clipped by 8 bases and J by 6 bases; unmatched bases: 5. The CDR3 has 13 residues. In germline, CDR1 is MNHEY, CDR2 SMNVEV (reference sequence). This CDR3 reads CASASGQGNEQFF. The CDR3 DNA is TGTGCCAGCGCATCGGGACAGGGCAATGAGCAGTTCTTC.

The DNA for the CDR3 is TGCGCCAGCAGCCAAGACCCACTGGTTCCTAAGTACATTCAGTACTTC. It codes for CASSQDPLVPKYIQYF. V and J are TRBV4-1 and TRBJ2-4; the D is unclear. There are 16 residues in the CDR3. V lost 0 bases, J lost 8 bases, and 17 bases lay in between. The germline V gene has CDR1 MGHRA and CDR2 YSYEKL.

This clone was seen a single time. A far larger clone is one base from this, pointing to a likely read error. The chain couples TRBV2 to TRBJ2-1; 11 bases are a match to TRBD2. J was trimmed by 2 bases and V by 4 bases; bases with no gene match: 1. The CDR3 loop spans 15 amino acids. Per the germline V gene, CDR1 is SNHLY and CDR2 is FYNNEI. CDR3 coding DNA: TGTGCCAGCAGTGTAGCGGGAGGGGCCTACAATGAGCAGTTCTTC. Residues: CASSVAGGAYNEQFF.

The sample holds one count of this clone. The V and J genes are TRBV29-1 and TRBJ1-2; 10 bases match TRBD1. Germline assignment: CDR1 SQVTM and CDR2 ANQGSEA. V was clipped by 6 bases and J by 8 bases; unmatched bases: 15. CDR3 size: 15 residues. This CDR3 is CSVTVGGTGVAGYTF. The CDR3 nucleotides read TGCAGCGTCACGGTAGGGGGGACAGGGGTAGCCGGCTACACCTTC. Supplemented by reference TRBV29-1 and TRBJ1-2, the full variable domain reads SAVISQKPSRDICQRGTSLTIQCQVDSQVTMMFWYRQQPGQSLTLIATANQGSEATYESGFVIDKFPISRPNLTFSTLTVSNMSPEDSSIYLCSVTVGGTGVAGYTFGSGTRLTVV.

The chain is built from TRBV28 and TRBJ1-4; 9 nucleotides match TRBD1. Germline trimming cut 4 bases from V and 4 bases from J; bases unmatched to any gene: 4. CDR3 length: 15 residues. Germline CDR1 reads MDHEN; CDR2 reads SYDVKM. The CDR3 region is CASSSQGAGNEKLFF. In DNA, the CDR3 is TGTGCCAGCAGTTCACAGGGGGCGGGTAATGAAAAACTGTTTTTT.

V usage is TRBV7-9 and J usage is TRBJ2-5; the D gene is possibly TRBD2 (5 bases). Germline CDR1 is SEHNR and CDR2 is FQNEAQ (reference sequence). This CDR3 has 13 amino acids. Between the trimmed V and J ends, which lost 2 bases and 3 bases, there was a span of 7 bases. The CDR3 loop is CASSLLGEETQYF. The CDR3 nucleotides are TGTGCCAGCAGCTTACTCGGGGAAGAGACCCAGTACTTC.

CDR3 nucleotide sequence: TGTGCCAGCAGCTTAGCCCGGACTATCTACAATGAGCAGTTCTTC. It yields the protein CASSLARTIYNEQFF. The rearrangement joins TRBV7-9 to TRBJ2-1, with TRBD2 as a possible D gene (6 bases). Germline V gene sequence: CDR1 SEHNR, CDR2 FQNEAQ (reference sequence). Trimming took 0 bases from V and 3 from J, leaving 9 bases between them. CDR3 size: 15 residues.

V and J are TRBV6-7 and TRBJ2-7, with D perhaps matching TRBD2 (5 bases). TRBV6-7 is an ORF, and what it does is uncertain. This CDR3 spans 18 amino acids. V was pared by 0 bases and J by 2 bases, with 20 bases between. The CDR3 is CASSYSVRNSTTTYEQYF. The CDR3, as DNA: TGTGCCAGCAGTTACTCGGTAAGAAACTCGACTACCACCTACGAGCAGTACTTC.

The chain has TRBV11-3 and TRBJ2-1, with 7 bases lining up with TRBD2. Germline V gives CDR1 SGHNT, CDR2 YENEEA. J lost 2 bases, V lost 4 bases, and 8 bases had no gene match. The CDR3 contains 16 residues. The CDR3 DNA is TGTGCCAGCAGCTCCAGCCTAGCGGCCCCCTACAATGAGCAGTTCTTC. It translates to CASSSSLAAPYNEQFF.

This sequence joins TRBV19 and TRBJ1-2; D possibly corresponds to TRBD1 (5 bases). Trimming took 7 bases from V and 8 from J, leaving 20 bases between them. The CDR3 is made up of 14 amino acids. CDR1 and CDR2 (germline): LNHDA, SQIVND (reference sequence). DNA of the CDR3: TGTGCCAGTACCGCTACAGCAGGGATGGGAGGCTACACCTTC. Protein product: CASTATAGMGGYTF.

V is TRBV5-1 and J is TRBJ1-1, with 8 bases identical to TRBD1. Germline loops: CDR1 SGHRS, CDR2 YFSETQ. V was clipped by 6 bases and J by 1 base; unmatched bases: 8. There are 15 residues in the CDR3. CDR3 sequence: CASTYLTGGNTEAFF. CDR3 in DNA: TGCGCCAGCACTTATCTAACAGGGGGGAACACTGAAGCTTTCTTT.